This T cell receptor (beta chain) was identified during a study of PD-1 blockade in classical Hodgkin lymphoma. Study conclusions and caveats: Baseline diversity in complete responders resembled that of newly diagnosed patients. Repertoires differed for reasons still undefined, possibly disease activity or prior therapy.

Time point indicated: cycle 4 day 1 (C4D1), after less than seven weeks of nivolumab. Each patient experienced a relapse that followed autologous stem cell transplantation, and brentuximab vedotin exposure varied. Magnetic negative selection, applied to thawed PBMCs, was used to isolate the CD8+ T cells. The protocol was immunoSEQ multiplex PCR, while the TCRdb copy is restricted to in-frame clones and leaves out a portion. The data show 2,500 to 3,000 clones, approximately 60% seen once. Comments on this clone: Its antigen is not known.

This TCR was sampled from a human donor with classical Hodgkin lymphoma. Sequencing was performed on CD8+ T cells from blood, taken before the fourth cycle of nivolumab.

In DNA, the CDR3 is TGCGCCAGCAGCTGGACTGGACCAAATGAGCAGTTCTTC. Amino acids: CASSWTGPNEQFF. This sequence joins TRBV5-1 and TRBJ2-1; tentative D call: TRBD2 (5 bases). Germline CDR1 and CDR2: SGHRS and YFSETQ. The CDR3 spans 13 residues. The V and J ends lost 3 bases and 7 bases respectively, with 11 bases between them.